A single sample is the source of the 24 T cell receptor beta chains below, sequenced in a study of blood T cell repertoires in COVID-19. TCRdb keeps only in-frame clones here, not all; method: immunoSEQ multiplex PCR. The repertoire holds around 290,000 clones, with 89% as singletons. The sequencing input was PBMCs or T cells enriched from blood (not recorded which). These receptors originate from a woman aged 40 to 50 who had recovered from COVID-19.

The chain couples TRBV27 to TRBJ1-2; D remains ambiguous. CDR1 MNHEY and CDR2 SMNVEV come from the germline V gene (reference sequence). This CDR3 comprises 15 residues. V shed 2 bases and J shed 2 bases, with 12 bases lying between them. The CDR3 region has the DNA TGTGCCAGCAGTTTAGTCGGCGGAACCAACTATGGCTACACCTTC. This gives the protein CASSLVGGTNYGYTF.

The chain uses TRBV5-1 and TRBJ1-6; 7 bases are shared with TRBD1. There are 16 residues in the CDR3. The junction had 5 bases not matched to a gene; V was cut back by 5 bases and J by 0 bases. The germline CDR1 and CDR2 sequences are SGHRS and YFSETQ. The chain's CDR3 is CASRRDSFSYNSPLHF. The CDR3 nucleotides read TGCGCCAGCAGGCGGGACAGTTTCTCCTATAATTCACCCCTCCACTTT.

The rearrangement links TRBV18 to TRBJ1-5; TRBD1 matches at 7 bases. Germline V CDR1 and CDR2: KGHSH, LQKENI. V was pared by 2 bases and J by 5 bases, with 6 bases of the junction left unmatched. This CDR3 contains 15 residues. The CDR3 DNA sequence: TGTGCCAGCTCACCAGGAGGAGGGGGCTATCAGCCCCAGCATTTT. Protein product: CASSPGGGGYQPQHF. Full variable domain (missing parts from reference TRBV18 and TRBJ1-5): NAGVMQNPRHLVRRRGQEARLRCSPMKGHSHVYWYRQLPEEGLKFMVYLQKENIIDESGMPKERFSAEFPKEGPSILRIQQVVRGDSAAYFCASSPGGGGYQPQHFGDGTRLSIL.

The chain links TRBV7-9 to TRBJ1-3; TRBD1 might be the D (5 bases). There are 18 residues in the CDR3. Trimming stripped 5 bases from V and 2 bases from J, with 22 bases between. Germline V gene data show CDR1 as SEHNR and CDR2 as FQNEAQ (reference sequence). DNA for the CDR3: TGTGCCAGCAGCCCAGATCTGGGTAGGGGTTTGGCTGGAAACACCATATATTTT. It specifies CASSPDLGRGLAGNTIYF. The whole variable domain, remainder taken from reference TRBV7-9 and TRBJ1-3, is DTGVSQNPRHKITKRGQNVTFRCDPISEHNRLYWYRQTLGQGPEFLTYFQNEAQLEKSRLLSDRFSAERPKGSFSTLEIQRTEQGDSAMYLCASSPDLGRGLAGNTIYFGEGSWLTVV.

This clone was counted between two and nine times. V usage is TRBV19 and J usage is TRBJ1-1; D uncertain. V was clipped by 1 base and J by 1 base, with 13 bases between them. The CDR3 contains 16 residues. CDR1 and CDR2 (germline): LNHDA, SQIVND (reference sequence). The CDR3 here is CASSIVPGDKNTEAFF. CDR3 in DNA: TGTGCCAGTAGTATAGTGCCAGGTGATAAGAACACTGAAGCTTTCTTT.

The chain's CDR3 is CASSLDRHNEQFF. CDR3 DNA sequence: TGTGCCAGCAGCTTAGACAGGCACAATGAGCAGTTCTTC. The rearrangement links TRBV11-3 to TRBJ2-1; D is unresolved. The germline gives CDR1 SGHNT, CDR2 YENEEA. The CDR3 contains 13 residues. Deletions cut 0 bases from V and 5 bases from J, with 5 bases between.

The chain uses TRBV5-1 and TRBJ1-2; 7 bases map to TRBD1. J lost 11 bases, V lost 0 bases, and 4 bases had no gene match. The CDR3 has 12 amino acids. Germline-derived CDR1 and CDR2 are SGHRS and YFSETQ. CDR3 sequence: CASSLDGTAYTF. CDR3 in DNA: TGCGCCAGCAGCTTGGACGGGACAGCTTACACCTTC.

The CDR3 region has the DNA TGTGCCAGCAGCTTTATTGGAGGGGCCAAAAGCTCCTATAATTCACCCCTCCACTTT. Amino acids: CASSFIGGAKSSYNSPLHF. The chain combines TRBV5-8 with TRBJ1-6; weak D call: TRBD1 (5 bases). This CDR3 comprises 19 residues. The V and J ends lost 2 bases and 0 bases respectively, with 18 bases between them. The germline V gene has CDR1 SGHTS and CDR2 YDEGEE.

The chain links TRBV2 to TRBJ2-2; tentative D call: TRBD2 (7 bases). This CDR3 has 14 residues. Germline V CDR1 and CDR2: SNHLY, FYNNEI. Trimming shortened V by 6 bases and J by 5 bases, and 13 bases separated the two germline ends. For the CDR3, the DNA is TGTGCCAGCAGGATCGGGGGGCGGACCGGGGAGCTGTTTTTT. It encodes CASRIGGRTGELFF.

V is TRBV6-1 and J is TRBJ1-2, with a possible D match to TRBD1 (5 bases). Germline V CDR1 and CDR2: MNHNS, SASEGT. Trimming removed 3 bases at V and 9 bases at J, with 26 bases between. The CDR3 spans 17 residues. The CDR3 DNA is TGTGCCAGCAGTGATTTGCCAGGGTCGGGTCTTTTCCTGCGCTACACCTTC. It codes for CASSDLPGSGLFLRYTF.

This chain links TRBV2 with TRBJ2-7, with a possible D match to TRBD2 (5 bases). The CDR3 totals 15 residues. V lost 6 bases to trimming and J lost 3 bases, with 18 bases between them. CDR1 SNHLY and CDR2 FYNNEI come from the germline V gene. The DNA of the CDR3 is TGTGCCAGCAGAGACGTTGCCGGGATTAACTACGAGCAGTACTTC. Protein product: CASRDVAGINYEQYF.

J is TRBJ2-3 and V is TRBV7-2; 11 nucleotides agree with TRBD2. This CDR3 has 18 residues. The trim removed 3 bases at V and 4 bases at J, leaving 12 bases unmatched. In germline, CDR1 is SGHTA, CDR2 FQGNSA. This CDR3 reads CASSFSGRASIHADTQYF. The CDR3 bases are TGTGCCAGCAGCTTTAGCGGGAGGGCCTCGATTCACGCAGATACGCAGTATTTT.

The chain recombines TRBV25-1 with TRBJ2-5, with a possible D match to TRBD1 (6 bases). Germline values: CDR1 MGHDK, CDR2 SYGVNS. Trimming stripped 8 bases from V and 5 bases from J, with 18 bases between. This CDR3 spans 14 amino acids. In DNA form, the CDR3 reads TGTGCCAGCGGTTGGGACACCGGAGACGAGACCCAGTACTTC. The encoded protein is CASGWDTGDETQYF. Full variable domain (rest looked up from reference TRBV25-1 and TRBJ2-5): EADIYQTPRYLVIGTGKKITLECSQTMGHDKMYWYQQDPGMELHLIHYSYGVNSTEKGDLSSESTVSRIRTEHFPLTLESARPSHTSQYLCASGWDTGDETQYFGPGTRLLVL.

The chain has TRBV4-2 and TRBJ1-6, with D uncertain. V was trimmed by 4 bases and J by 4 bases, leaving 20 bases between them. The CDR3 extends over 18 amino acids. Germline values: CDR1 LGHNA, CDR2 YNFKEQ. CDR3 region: CASSPAPGLGLYNSPLHF. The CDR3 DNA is TGTGCCAGCAGCCCAGCTCCCGGCCTAGGCCTATATAATTCACCCCTCCACTTT.

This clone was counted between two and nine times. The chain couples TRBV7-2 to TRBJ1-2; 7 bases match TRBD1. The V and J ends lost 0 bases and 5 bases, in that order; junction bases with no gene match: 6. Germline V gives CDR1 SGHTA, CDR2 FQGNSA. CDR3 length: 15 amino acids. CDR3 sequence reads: CASSLAEGAVYGYTF. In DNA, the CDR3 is TGTGCCAGCAGCTTAGCCGAGGGGGCTGTATATGGCTACACCTTC. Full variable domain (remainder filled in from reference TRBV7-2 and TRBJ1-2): GAGVSQSPSNKVTEKGKDVELRCDPISGHTALYWYRQSLGQGLEFLIYFQGNSAPDKSGLPSDRFSAERTGGSVSTLTIQRTQQEDSAVYLCASSLAEGAVYGYTFGSGTRLTVV.

The CDR3 region is CSVAGRGNTEAFF. CDR3 DNA: TGCAGCGTTGCGGGGCGGGGTAACACTGAAGCTTTCTTT. This sequence joins TRBV29-1 and TRBJ1-1; D may be TRBD1 (5 bases). V was trimmed by 4 bases and J by 2 bases, leaving 11 bases between them. The germline gives CDR1 SQVTM, CDR2 ANQGSEA. The CDR3 covers 13 residues. The full variable domain, rest sourced from reference TRBV29-1 and TRBJ1-1, is SAVISQKPSRDICQRGTSLTIQCQVDSQVTMMFWYRQQPGQSLTLIATANQGSEATYESGFVIDKFPISRPNLTFSTLTVSNMSPEDSSIYLCSVAGRGNTEAFFGQGTRLTVV.

The CDR3 nucleotides are TGTGCCTGGAGGGATTCCGGGACAGGGCAGTTTGAAGCTTTCTTT. Its protein product is CAWRDSGTGQFEAFF. The chain links TRBV30 to TRBJ1-1, with 9 bases lining up with TRBD1. CDR1 and CDR2 from the germline V gene are GTSNPN and SVGIG (reference sequence). This CDR3 is 15 amino acids long. V lost 3 bases to trimming and J lost 7 bases; unmatched junction nucleotides: 12.

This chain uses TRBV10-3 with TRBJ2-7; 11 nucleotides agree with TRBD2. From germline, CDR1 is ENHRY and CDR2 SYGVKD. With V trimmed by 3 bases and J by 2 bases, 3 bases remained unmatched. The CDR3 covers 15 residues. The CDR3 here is CAISDVAGGPYEQYF. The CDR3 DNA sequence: TGTGCCATCAGTGATGTAGCGGGAGGGCCCTACGAGCAGTACTTC.

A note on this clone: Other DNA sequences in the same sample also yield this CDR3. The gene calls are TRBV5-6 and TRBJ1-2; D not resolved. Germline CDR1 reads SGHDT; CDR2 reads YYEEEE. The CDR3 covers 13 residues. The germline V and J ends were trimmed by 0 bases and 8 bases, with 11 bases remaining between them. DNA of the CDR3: TGTGCCAGCAGCTTGGCGGGAGTGGGGGGCTACACCTTC. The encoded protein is CASSLAGVGGYTF. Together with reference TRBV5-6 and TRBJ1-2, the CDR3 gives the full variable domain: DAGVTQSPTHLIKTRGQQVTLRCSPKSGHDTVSWYQQALGQGPQFIFQYYEEEERQRGNFPDRFSGHQFPNYSSELNVNALLLGDSALYLCASSLAGVGGYTFGSGTRLTVV.

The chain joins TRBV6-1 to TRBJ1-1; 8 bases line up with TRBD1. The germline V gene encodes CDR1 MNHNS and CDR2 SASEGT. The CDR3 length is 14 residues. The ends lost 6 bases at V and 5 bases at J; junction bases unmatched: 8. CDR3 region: CASRQTGGETEAFF. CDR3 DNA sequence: TGTGCCAGCAGACAAACAGGGGGTGAGACTGAAGCTTTCTTT.

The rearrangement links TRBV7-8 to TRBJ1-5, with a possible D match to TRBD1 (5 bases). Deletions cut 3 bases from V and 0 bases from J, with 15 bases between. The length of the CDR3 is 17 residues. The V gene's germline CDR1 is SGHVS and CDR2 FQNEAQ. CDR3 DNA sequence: TGTGCCAGCAGCTTCGGGGGAATGAGTAATAGCAATCAGCCCCAGCATTTT. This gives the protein CASSFGGMSNSNQPQHF. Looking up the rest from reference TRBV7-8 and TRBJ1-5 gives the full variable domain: GAGVSQSPRYKVAKRGQDVALRCDPISGHVSLFWYQQALGQGPEFLTYFQNEAQLDKSGLPSDRFFAERPEGSVSTLKIQRTQQEDSAVYLCASSFGGMSNSNQPQHFGDGTRLSIL.

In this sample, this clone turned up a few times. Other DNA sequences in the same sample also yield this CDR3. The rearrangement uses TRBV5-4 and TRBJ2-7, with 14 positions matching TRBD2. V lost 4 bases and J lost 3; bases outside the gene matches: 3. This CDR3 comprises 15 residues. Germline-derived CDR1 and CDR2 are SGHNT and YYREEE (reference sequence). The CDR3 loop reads CASSLGTSGSYEQYF. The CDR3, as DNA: TGTGCCAGCAGCCTCGGGACTAGCGGGAGCTACGAGCAGTACTTC. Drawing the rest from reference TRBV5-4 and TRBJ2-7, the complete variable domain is ETGVTQSPTHLIKTRGQQVTLRCSSQSGHNTVSWYQQALGQGPQFIFQYYREEENGRGNFPPRFSGLQFPNYSSELNVNALELDDSALYLCASSLGTSGSYEQYFGPGTRLTVT.

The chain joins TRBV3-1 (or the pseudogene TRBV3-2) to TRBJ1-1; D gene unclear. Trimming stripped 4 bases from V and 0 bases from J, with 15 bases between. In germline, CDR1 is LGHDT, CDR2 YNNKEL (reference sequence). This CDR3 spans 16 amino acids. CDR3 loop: CASSPPRAGMNTEAFF. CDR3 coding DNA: TGTGCCAGCAGCCCCCCCCGGGCGGGGATGAACACTGAAGCTTTCTTT.

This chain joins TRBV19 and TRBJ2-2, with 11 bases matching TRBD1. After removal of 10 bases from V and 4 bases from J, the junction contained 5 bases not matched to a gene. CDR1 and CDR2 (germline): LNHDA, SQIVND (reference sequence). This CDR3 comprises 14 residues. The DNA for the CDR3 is TGTGCCACCAGGGACAGGGGGAGCACCGGGGAGCTGTTTTTT. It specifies CATRDRGSTGELFF. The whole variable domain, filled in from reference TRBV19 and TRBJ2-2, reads DGGITQSPKYLFRKEGQNVTLSCEQNLNHDAMYWYRQDPGQGLRLIYYSQIVNDFQKGDIAEGYSVSREKKESFPLTVTSAQKNPTAFYLCATRDRGSTGELFFGEGSRLTVL.